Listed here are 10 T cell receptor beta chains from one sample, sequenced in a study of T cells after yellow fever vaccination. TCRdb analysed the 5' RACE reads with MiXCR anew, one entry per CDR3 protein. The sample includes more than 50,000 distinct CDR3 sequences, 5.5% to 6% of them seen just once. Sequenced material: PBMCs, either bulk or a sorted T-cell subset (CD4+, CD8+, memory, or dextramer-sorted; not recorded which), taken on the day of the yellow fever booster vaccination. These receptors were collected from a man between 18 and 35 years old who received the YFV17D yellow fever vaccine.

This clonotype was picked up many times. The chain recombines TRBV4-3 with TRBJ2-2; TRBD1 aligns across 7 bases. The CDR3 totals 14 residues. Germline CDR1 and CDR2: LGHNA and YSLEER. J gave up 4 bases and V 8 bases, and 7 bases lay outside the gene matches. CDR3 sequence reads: CASETGFGTGELFF. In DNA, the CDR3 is TGCGCCAGCGAGACAGGGTTTGGCACCGGGGAGCTGTTTTTT.

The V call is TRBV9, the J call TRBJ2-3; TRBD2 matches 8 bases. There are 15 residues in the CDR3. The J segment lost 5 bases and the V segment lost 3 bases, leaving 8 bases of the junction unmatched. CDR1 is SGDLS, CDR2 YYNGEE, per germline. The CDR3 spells CASSGPGLAGDTQYF. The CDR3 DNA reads TGTGCCAGCAGCGGACCAGGACTAGCAGGAGATACGCAGTATTTT. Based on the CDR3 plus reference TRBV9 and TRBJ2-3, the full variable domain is DSGVTQTPKHLITATGQRVTLRCSPRSGDLSVYWYQQSLDQGLQFLIQYYNGEERAKGNILERFSAQQFPDLHSELNLSSLELGDSALYFCASSGPGLAGDTQYFGPGTRLTVL.

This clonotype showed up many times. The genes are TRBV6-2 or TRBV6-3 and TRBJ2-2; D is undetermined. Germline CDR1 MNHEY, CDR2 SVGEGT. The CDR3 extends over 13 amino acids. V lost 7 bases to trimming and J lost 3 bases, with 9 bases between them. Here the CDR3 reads CASKAADTGELFF. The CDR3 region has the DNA TGTGCCAGCAAGGCTGCGGACACCGGGGAGCTGTTTTTT.

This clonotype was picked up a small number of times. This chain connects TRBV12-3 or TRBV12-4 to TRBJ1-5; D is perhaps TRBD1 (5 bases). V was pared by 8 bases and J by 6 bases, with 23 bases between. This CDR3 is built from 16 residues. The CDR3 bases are TGTGCCAGCGATAATACGGGACTCTATACGGTTCAGCCCCAGCATTTT. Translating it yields CASDNTGLYTVQPQHF.

The CDR3 loop reads CASSPLAGESYGYTF. As DNA, the CDR3 is TGCGCCAGCAGCCCTCTGGCGGGGGAGAGCTATGGCTACACCTTC. The V call is TRBV4-1, the J call TRBJ1-2, with TRBD1 as a possible D gene (5 bases). Germline CDR1 is MGHRA and CDR2 is YSYEKL. With 4 bases removed from V and 4 bases from J, the gap between germline ends came to 16 bases. The CDR3 spans 15 residues.

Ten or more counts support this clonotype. In DNA form, the CDR3 reads TGTGCCAGCAGCTTCGCTAAAGGGGACTACGAGCAGTACTTC. Its protein is CASSFAKGDYEQYF. The chain recombines TRBV7-2 with TRBJ2-7; D is possibly TRBD1 (5 bases). V lost 3 bases, J lost 3 bases, and 12 bases lay in between. This CDR3 spans 14 amino acids. The germline CDR1 and CDR2 sequences are SGHTA and FQGNSA.

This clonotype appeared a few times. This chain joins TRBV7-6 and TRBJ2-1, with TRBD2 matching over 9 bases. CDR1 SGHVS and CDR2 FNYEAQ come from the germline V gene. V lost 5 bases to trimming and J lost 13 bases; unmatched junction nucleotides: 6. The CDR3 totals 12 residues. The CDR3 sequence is CASSKVAGAQFF. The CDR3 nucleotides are TGTGCCAGCAGCAAAGTAGCGGGGGCCCAGTTCTTC. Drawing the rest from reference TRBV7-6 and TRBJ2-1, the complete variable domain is GAGVSQSPRYKVTKRGQDVALRCDPISGHVSLYWYRQALGQGPEFLTYFNYEAQQDKSGLPNDRFSAERPEGSISTLTIQRTEQRDSAMYRCASSKVAGAQFFGPGTRLTVL.

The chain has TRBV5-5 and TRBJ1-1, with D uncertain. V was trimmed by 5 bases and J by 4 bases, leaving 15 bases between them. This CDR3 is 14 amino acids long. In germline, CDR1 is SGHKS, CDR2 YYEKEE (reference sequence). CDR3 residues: CASRHDQAGTEAFF. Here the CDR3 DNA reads TGTGCCAGCAGACACGATCAGGCGGGCACTGAAGCTTTCTTT.

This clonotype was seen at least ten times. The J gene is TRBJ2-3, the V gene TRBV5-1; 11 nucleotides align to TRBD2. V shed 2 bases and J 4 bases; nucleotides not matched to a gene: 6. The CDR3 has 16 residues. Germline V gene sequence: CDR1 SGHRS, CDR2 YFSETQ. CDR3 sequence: CASSLTSGGAADTQYF. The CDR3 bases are TGCGCCAGCAGCTTAACTAGCGGGGGAGCAGCAGATACGCAGTATTTT.

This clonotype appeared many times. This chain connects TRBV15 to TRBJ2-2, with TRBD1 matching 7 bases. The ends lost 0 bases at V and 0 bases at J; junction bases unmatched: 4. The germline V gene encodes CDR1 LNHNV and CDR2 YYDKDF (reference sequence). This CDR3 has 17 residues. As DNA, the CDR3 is TGTGCCACCAGCAGAGATAGGGGGCAACCGAACACCGGGGAGCTGTTTTTT. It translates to CATSRDRGQPNTGELFF.